This is a list of T cell receptor beta chains from one sample in a study of cytomegalovirus exposure and HLA in healthy donors. This table comes from immunoSEQ multiplex PCR, and its TCRdb copy is limited to in-frame clones, with some not included. This sample has 91,000 or so clones, with 60% to 85% found just once. The sequenced material came from PBMCs. The source of these receptors is a young man in good health and CMV-seropositive. CDR3s include the opening cysteine and the closing phenylalanine or tryptophan. A D gene is named only where the DNA matches it firmly. Not every row has a clone size; where given, it reads once, few, many or a size class.

length	size	V	J	D	DNA	CDR3
12	-	TRBV2	TRBJ2-5	-	TGTGCCAGCATGACTATTCGAGAGACCCAGTACTTC	CASMTIRETQYF
14	-	TRBV6-1	TRBJ1-1	TRBD1	TGTGCCAGCAGTGGGACAGGGGGCAAGACTGAAGCTTTCTTT	CASSGTGGKTEAFF
15	-	TRBV2	TRBJ1-5	-	TGTGCCAGCAAGAGACAGGCATATAGCAATCAGCCCCAGCATTTT	CASKRQAYSNQPQHF
15	-	TRBV5-1	TRBJ1-4	TRBD1	TGCGCCAGCAGCTTATTGGGACAGGGAAATGAAAAACTGTTTTTT	CASSLLGQGNEKLFF
14	few	TRBV19	TRBJ1-6	-	TGTGCCAGTAGTTTTCGACAGCTTAATTCACCCCTCCACTTT	CASSFRQLNSPLHF
15	-	TRBV2	TRBJ2-2	TRBD2	TGTGCCGGGACTAGAAACATTGCCGACACCGGGGAGCTGTTTTTT	CAGTRNIADTGELFF
15	-	TRBV19	TRBJ1-5	-	TGTGCCAGTAGTATCCCAGGGGCGTACAATCAGCCCCAGCATTTT	CASSIPGAYNQPQHF
15	-	TRBV4-3	TRBJ1-6	TRBD1	TGCGCCAGCAGCCAATATGGACAGGGAGGGTCACCCCTCCACTTT	CASSQYGQGGSPLHF
16	once	TRBV25-1	TRBJ2-3	TRBD1	TGTGCCAGCAGTGATAGGGGGCATCGAGGCACAGATACGCAGTATTTT	CASSDRGHRGTDTQYF
11	-	TRBV19	TRBJ2-1	-	TGTGCCAGTAGTATAGGGAGTGAGCAGTTCTTC	CASSIGSEQFF
16	-	TRBV5-1	TRBJ2-5	-	TGCGCCAGCAGCCTCGACGTCGGCGCAGGCCGGGAGACCCAGTACTTC	CASSLDVGAGRETQYF
13	-	TRBV5-6	TRBJ1-1	-	TGTGCCAGCAGCTTGGGGGCGAACACTGAAGCTTTCTTT	CASSLGANTEAFF
15	-	TRBV29-1	TRBJ2-3	TRBD1	TGCAGCGTTGAAAAAGCAGGGGGCAGGTTAGATACGCAGTATTTT	CSVEKAGGRLDTQYF
13	once	TRBV29-1	TRBJ1-3	-	TGCAGCGTTGCGCAGATCTCTGGAAACACCATATATTTT	CSVAQISGNTIYF
14	-	TRBV7-9	TRBJ1-1	TRBD1	TGTGCCAGCAGCTTAGCGCCAGGGGGGAATGAAGCTTTCTTT	CASSLAPGGNEAFF
15	-	TRBV4-3	TRBJ1-1	-	TGCGCCAGCAGCCAAGATTTGGGAGAGGGCACTGAAGCTTTCTTT	CASSQDLGEGTEAFF
13	-	TRBV5-1	TRBJ1-1	-	TGCGCCAGCAGCTTGCAGGGTCACACTGAAGCTTTCTTT	CASSLQGHTEAFF
15	-	TRBV25-1	TRBJ1-1	-	TGTGCCAGCAGTTCCTTGGGAGGCCGTGACACTGAAGCTTTCTTT	CASSSLGGRDTEAFF
13	few	TRBV4-1	TRBJ1-2	-	TGCGCCAGCAGCCGAAGTCGACGGGGGGTCTTCACCTTC	CASSRSRRGVFTF
13	-	TRBV6-5	TRBJ2-1	TRBD2	TGTGCCAGCTGTTCGGTAGCGGGGCGAGAGCAGTTCTTC	CASCSVAGREQFF
15	few	TRBV27	TRBJ1-1	-	TGTGCCAGCAGTCCCGGTGGGAGCCTGAACACTGAAGCTTTCTTT	CASSPGGSLNTEAFF
15	-	TRBV27	TRBJ1-1	-	TGTGCCAGCAGTTTACTGGGGGCGCAGGACACTGAAGCTTTCTTT	CASSLLGAQDTEAFF
14	-	TRBV5-1	TRBJ1-1	TRBD1	TGCGCCAGCAGTTTTGGGACAGCCTACACTGAAGCTTTCTTT	CASSFGTAYTEAFF
13	-	TRBV7-2	TRBJ2-7	-	TGTGCCAGCAGCAAACGGGAGTACAGGGAGCAGTACTTC	CASSKREYREQYF
14	-	TRBV5-1	TRBJ2-3	TRBD2	TGCGCCAGCAGTCCGGGGGGGAGCACAGATACGCGGTATTTT	CASSPGGSTDTRYF
14	few	TRBV27	TRBJ1-2	-	TGTGCCAGCAGTTTGGGGGGGACCGAGCCTGGCTACACCTTC	CASSLGGTEPGYTF
14	-	TRBV5-1	TRBJ2-2	-	TGCGCCAGCAGCTTTAGCGCCAACACCGGGGAGCTGTTTTTT	CASSFSANTGELFF
14	once	TRBV5-6	TRBJ1-1	-	TGTGCCAGCAGCCGGGCCCCCCGGGGCACTGAAGCTTTCTTT	CASSRAPRGTEAFF
15	-	TRBV4-2	TRBJ2-1	TRBD2	TGTGCCAGCAGCCAAGATAGCGGGAGCTACAATGAGCAGTTCTTC	CASSQDSGSYNEQFF
17	-	TRBV4-1	TRBJ2-3	-	TGCGCCAGCAGCCAAGATGTGGCGGGGTTAAGAGCAGATACGCAGTATTTT	CASSQDVAGLRADTQYF
14	-	TRBV29-1	TRBJ2-3	TRBD2	TGCAGCGTACGACCTGGGGGGGGTACAGATACGCAGTATTTT	CSVRPGGGTDTQYF
17	few	TRBV4-1	TRBJ1-3	-	TGCGCCAGCAGCCAAGAGCGTGGTCCAGGGACTGGAAACACCATATATTTT	CASSQERGPGTGNTIYF
11	-	TRBV20-1	TRBJ2-7	-	TGCAGTGCTAGAGACGACCTAGTACTGTACTTC	CSARDDLVLYF
17	-	TRBV28	TRBJ1-4	-	TGTGCCAGCAGCCGCACGATCGCCGGTTCAACTAATGAAAAACTGTTTTTT	CASSRTIAGSTNEKLFF
16	-	TRBV27	TRBJ2-7	TRBD2	TGTGCCAGCAGTTCCCCCAACGGCGGGAGTTACTACGAGCAGTACTTC	CASSSPNGGSYYEQYF
16	few	TRBV4-3	TRBJ2-7	TRBD1	TGCGCCAGCAGCCAAGGCCCTCGGGACAGAACCTACGAGCAGTACTTC	CASSQGPRDRTYEQYF
16	-	TRBV9	TRBJ2-1	TRBD1	TGTGCCAGCAGCGCACGGACGGGACAGGGGATGGATGAGCAGTTCTTC	CASSARTGQGMDEQFF
17	-	TRBV23-1	TRBJ2-1	-	TGCGCCAGCAGTCAAGGGAACGATATGGACTTCTACAATGAGCAGTTCTTC	CASSQGNDMDFYNEQFF
13	few	TRBV6-5	TRBJ2-1	-	TGTGCCAGCAGTTACGGTAGGGGCTATGAGCAGTTCTTC	CASSYGRGYEQFF
20	few	TRBV13	TRBJ1-2	TRBD1	TGTGCCAGCAGCTGGAGTGACCTGTGGAAAGACAGGGGGTACGACTATGGCTACACCTTC	CASSWSDLWKDRGYDYGYTF
15	large	TRBV4-3	TRBJ2-7	TRBD1	TGCGCCAGCAGCCAGGACAGGGGGGGAGGATACGAGCAGTACTTC	CASSQDRGGGYEQYF
16	-	TRBV15	TRBJ2-7	-	TGTGCCACCAGCAGAGAAGCGGCTAGCGAGGGCTACGAGCAGTACTTC	CATSREAASEGYEQYF
15	-	TRBV7-3	TRBJ2-2	-	TGTGCCAGCAGCTCTCCCGGCGGGCAGGCCGGGGAGCTGTTTTTT	CASSSPGGQAGELFF
16	-	TRBV7-9	TRBJ2-3	TRBD2	TGTGCCAGCAGCCAGATACTAGCGGAGCACACAGATACGCAGTATTTT	CASSQILAEHTDTQYF
14	-	TRBV5-1	TRBJ1-1	TRBD1	TGCGCCAGCAGCTACGGACAGGGGAACACTGAAGCTTTCTTT	CASSYGQGNTEAFF
16	-	TRBV27	TRBJ1-3	-	TGTGCCAGCAGTTTATCTGGCAGACAGTCTGGAAACACCATATATTTT	CASSLSGRQSGNTIYF
10	-	TRBV29-1	TRBJ2-7	-	TGCAGCGTTGGCGACTCGTTCCAGTACTTC	CSVGDSFQYF
13	-	TRBV7-9	TRBJ2-3	-	TGTGCCAGCAGACCGACTAGCACAGATACGCAGTATTTT	CASRPTSTDTQYF
14	-	TRBV9	TRBJ2-7	TRBD2	TGTGCCAGCAGCGCCGGACTAGTTTCCTACGAGCAGTACTTC	CASSAGLVSYEQYF
17	-	TRBV11-1	TRBJ2-6	-	TGTGCCAGCAGCCCTGGGGGCCGCGACTCTGGGGCCAACGTCCTGACTTTC	CASSPGGRDSGANVLTF
18	-	TRBV28	TRBJ2-2	TRBD2	TGTGCCAGCTCATTCCCCCGGGACTACCCCTCGAACACCGGGGAGCTGTTTTTT	CASSFPRDYPSNTGELFF
14	-	TRBV28	TRBJ1-2	TRBD1	TGTGCCAGCAGTTCCTTTGGGACAGTCTATGGCTACACCTTC	CASSSFGTVYGYTF
15	-	TRBV27	TRBJ1-1	-	TGTGCCAGCAGACTCGGACCGGACTATTACACTGAAGCTTTCTTT	CASRLGPDYYTEAFF
12	-	TRBV29-1	TRBJ2-3	-	TGCAGCGTTGGGACTCTCACAGATACGCAGTATTTT	CSVGTLTDTQYF
13	-	TRBV5-8	TRBJ1-2	-	TGTGCCAGCAGCTTTGAGGATCGTTATGGCTACACCTTC	CASSFEDRYGYTF
14	few	TRBV6-6	TRBJ1-3	-	TGTGCCAGCAGTTACAAAGGGGCTGGAAACACCATATATTTT	CASSYKGAGNTIYF
16	-	TRBV2	TRBJ1-4	TRBD1	TGTGCCAGCAGTGAAAACAGGGGTGCAACTAATGAAAAACTGTTTTTT	CASSENRGATNEKLFF
14	-	TRBV28	TRBJ2-1	-	TGTGCCAGCAGTTTAGTGGCGGCTCAAGGTGAGCAGTTCTTC	CASSLVAAQGEQFF